A selection of T cell receptor beta chains follows, all from one sample in a study of blood T cell repertoires in COVID-19. Some clones are missing from TCRdb's copy, which holds only in-frame ones; the method was immunoSEQ multiplex PCR. In the table there are 150,000 or so clones, about 80% of which are singletons. The sequencing sample was made of PBMCs or T cells enriched from blood (not recorded which). Receptors were obtained from a woman in her 50s who had recovered from COVID-19. The CDR3 runs from the conserved cysteine through the conserved F or W. A D gene is named only where the DNA matches it firmly. Size values are once, few and many counts, or a class for expanded clones, and some rows have none.

j_call	v_call	d_call	clone_size	cdr3_aa
TRBJ2-1	TRBV10-3	TRBD2	-	CAISLAEYNEQFF
TRBJ1-5	TRBV29-1	TRBD1	-	CSVGGGTGGGNQPQHF
TRBJ1-1	TRBV7-3	-	once	CASSFAEDTEAFF
TRBJ2-1	TRBV7-2	TRBD1	few	CASSPRDRGFNEQFF
TRBJ1-2	TRBV12-3/TRBV12-4	-	-	CASTPRGNYGYTF
TRBJ1-1	TRBV7-9	-	-	CASSFGRGGLAEAFF
TRBJ1-1	TRBV5-1	TRBD1	few	CASNRDRGNTEAFF
TRBJ1-5	TRBV28	TRBD1	few	CASSSGTVMFSNQPQHF
TRBJ2-1	TRBV5-8	-	once	CASSFFELTSYNEQFF
TRBJ1-4	TRBV6-6	-	-	CASIGTEKLFF
TRBJ1-5	TRBV6-5	-	few	CASRQGFGSNQPQHF
TRBJ2-7	TRBV7-9	-	-	CASSLARTDSYEQYF
TRBJ2-2	TRBV5-1	TRBD2	-	CASSTSQPGGDTGELFF
TRBJ1-4	TRBV4-1	-	-	CASSQKGGPNEKLFF
TRBJ2-1	TRBV29-1	-	-	CSVADLLYNEQFF